The entry below describes one T cell receptor beta chain. This clone was seen more than once but under ten times. The clone's antigen remains unknown. No much larger clone is present one base from it, and per-base qualities are unavailable. The data originate from a study of shared T cell receptors in the human thymus (dated by TCRdb to about 2021). With regard to the full study: The study examined how self-reactive, shared T-cell receptor alpha chains are generated in the human thymus.

Sequences SGHKS (CDR1) and YYEKEE (CDR2) are obtained from the germline V gene (reference sequence). Between the V and J ends, shortened by 1 base and 3 bases respectively, the junction contains 14 bases. The CDR3 measures 16 amino acids from cysteine to phenylalanine. Only the CDR3 DNA is retained, 48 bases long and in frame from the first base. Receptors were amplified or captured by the immunoSEQ multiplex PCR assay. Not all clones reach the TCRdb copy of this immuneACCESS table, which keeps in-frame sequences only. Checked studies attribute under half of the gap to unresolved V genes and leave the rest unexplained. Present in this sample are 500,000 to 550,000 clones, around 82% of which were seen just once. About 0.013% of the sample belongs to the ten largest clones. These data were likewise used in another study, on human thymus T cells. From that second study: Donors were immunologically healthy infants undergoing open corrective cardiac surgery for congenital heart defects in Finland. Thymus tissue was collected as surgical resects that were removed during corrective cardiac surgery. Usage of V and J gene segments appeared to be biased in both the thymic and the peripheral blood repertoires. The related research found that thymic TCR repertoires overlapped highly between unrelated individuals. The study used under 10 infant thymus samples plus four related peripheral blood samples to characterize TCR alpha and beta repertoires. The cohort included about 6 male and two female infants, with donor ages spanning 7 to 244 days. Thymocytes were mechanically released from the tissue and were stored as pellets of roughly 9-33 million cells at -70 degrees C. A QIAsymphony instrument was used to extract genomic DNA from the frozen cell pellets. TCRB and TCRAD loci were amplified from a standardized quantity of quality-controlled genomic DNA using the immunoSEQ multiplex PCR assay. The amplicons spanned the V(D)J region and were long enough to cover the CDR3 and allow V and J genes to be identified. Amplicon sequencing was performed on an Illumina platform through the commercial immunoSEQ service. Primer bias and sequencing errors were corrected as previously described, and TCRAD and TCRB definitions were based on the IMGT database. The repertoires were analysed using immunoSEQ Analyzer 3.0 and VDJTools for basic statistics, V/J segment usage, diversity estimates, rarefaction and pairwise overlap. Diversity was estimated using the Chao1, ChaoE, Efron-Thisted, Shannon and inverse Simpson indices, and was also estimated on datasets down-sampled to the size of the smallest sample. Repertoire overlap was determined by strict matching of CDR3 nucleotide sequence, V gene and J gene, and Jaccard-based multidimensional scaling clustering was applied. On average, thymus samples gave 750,000 to 1,000,000 unique TCRB clonotypes, whereas blood samples gave roughly 80,000.

Source material: thymocytes. This receptor was taken from a boy less than two years old with a congenital heart defect. Donor details come from another sample of the same person, matched by shared clones. The rearranged segments are TRBV5-5 and TRBJ1-5; no D segment can be confidently identified. The bases read TGTGCCAGCAGCTTGCGGATGGGCAGGTTCAATCAGCCCCAGCATTTT. The resulting protein is CASSLRMGRFNQPQHF.